This T cell receptor beta chain was sequenced in a study of cytomegalovirus exposure and HLA in healthy donors. As to this clone: The germline gene is not matched at one end of the junction; a read error may be the cause.

The CDR3 has 14 residues. Germline-derived CDR1 and CDR2 are SGHRS and YFSETQ. A multiplex PCR was run with 60 Vbeta primers and 13 Jbeta primers. Clones were sequenced by immunoSEQ multiplex PCR, and TCRdb holds only the in-frame ones, with some missing. The table lists about 160,000 clones, roughly 80% of them singletons. Input material: PBMCs. The chain joins TRBV5-1 to TRBJ1-2; D possibly corresponds to TRBD1 (5 bases). This TCR was sampled from a male donor in good health and CMV-seronegative. CDR3 coding DNA: TGCGCCAGCAGCTTAAGGGGCGGAAACTATGGCTACCCCTTC. It specifies CASSLRGGNYGYPF.